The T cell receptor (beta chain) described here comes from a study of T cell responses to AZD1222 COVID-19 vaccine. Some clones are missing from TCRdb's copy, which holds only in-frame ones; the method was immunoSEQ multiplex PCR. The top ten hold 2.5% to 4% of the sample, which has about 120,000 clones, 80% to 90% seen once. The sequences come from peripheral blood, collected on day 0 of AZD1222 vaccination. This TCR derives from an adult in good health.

The chain's CDR3 is CASSPPGLAGVTGDEQFF. For the CDR3, the DNA is TGTGCCAGCAGTCCGCCGGGACTAGCGGGAGTTACGGGCGATGAGCAGTTCTTC. The chain is built from TRBV28 and TRBJ2-1; TRBD2 agrees at 14 bases. The germline gives CDR1 MDHEN, CDR2 SYDVKM. V was pared by 5 bases and J by 8 bases, with 14 bases of the junction left unmatched. The length of the CDR3 is 18 residues. The entire variable domain, with the rest obtained from reference TRBV28 and TRBJ2-1, is as follows: DVKVTQSSRYLVKRTGEKVFLECVQDMDHENMFWYRQDPGLGLRLIYFSYDVKMKEKGDIPEGYSVSREKKERFSLILESASTNQTSMYLCASSPPGLAGVTGDEQFFGPGTRLTVL.